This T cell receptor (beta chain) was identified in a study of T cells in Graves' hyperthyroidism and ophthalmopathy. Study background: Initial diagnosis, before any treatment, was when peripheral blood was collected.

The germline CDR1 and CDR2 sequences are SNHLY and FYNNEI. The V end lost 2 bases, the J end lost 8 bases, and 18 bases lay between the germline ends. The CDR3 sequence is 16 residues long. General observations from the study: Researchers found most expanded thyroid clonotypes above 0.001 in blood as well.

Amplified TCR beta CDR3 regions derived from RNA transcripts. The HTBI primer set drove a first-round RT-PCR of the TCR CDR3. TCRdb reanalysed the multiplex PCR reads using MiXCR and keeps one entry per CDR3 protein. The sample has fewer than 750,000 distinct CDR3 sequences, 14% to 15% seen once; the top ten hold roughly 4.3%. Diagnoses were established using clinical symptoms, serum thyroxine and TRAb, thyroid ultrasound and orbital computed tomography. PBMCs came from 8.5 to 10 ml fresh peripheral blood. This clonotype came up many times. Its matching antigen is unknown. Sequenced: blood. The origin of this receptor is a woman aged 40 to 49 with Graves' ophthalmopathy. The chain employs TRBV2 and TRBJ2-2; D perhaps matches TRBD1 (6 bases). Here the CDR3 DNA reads TGTGCCAGCAGTGAACAGGGGCCCGATTTAGGTGGGGAGCTGTTTTTT. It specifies CASSEQGPDLGGELFF. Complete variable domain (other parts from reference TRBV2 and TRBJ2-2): EPEVTQTPSHQVTQMGQEVILRCVPISNHLYFYWYRQILGQKVEFLVSFYNNEISEKSEIFDDQFSVERPDGSNFTLKIRSTKLEDSAMYFCASSEQGPDLGGELFFGEGSRLTVL.